This T cell receptor (beta chain) was retrieved from a study of blood T cell repertoires in COVID-19. The authors' processing: Scientists estimated how many nucleated cells there were by amplifying reference gene primers. Profiled with immunoSEQ multiplex PCR; TCRdb holds only in-frame clones, not every one. The V and J calls and clone size come from that table; D and trimming were worked out from the DNA. The sample includes 350,000 to 450,000 clones, 85% to 90% seen only once; the top ten take about 1.7%. The CDR3 has 15 amino acids. Trimming stripped 0 bases from V and 6 bases from J, with 9 bases between. Germline CDR1 reads ENHRY; CDR2 reads SYGVKD.

Sequencing input: PBMCs or T cells enriched from blood (not recorded which). The clonotype originates from a woman aged 25 to 39 who had recovered from COVID-19. The J gene is TRBJ1-6, the V gene TRBV10-3; a possible D gene is TRBD1 (6 bases). The CDR3 DNA sequence: TGTGCCATCAGTGAGTCTGGACAGTTTAATTCACCCCTCCACTTT. Translating it yields CAISESGQFNSPLHF.